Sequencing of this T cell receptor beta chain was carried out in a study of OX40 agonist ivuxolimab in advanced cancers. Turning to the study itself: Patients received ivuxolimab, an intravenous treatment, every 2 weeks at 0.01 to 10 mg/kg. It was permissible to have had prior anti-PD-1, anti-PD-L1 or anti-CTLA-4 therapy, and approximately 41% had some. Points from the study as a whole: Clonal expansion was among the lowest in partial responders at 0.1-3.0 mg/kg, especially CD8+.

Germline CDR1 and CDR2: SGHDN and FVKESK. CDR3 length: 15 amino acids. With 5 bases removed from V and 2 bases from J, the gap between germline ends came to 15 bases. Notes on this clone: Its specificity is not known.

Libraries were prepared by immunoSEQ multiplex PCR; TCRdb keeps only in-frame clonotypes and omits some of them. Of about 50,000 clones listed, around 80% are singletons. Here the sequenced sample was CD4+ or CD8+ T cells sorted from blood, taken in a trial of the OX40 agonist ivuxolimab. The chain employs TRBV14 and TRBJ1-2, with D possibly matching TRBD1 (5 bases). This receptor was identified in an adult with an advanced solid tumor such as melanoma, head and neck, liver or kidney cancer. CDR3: CASSGNRFGNYGYTF. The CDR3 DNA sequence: TGTGCCAGCAGCGGGAACAGGTTCGGGAACTATGGCTACACCTTC.